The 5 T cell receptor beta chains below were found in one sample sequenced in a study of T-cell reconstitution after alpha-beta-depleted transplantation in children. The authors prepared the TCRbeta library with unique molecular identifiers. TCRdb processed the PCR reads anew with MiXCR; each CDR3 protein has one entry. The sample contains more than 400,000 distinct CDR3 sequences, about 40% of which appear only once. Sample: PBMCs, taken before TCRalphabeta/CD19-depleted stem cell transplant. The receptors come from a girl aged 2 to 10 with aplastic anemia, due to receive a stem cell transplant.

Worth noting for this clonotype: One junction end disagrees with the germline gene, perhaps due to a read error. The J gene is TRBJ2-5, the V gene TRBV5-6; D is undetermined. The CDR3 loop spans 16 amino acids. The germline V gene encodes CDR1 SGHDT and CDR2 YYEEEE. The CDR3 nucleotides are TGTGCCAGCAGCTTGGAGCTGAGCCACGCTTCGGAGACCCAGTCCTTC. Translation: CASSLELSHASETQSF.

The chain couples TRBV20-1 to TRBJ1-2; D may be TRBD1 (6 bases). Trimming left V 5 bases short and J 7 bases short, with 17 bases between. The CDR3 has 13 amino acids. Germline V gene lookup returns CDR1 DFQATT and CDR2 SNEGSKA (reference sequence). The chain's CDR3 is CSAFQDGTFGYTF. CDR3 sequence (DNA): TGCAGTGCTTTTCAGGACGGGACATTTGGCTACACCTTC.

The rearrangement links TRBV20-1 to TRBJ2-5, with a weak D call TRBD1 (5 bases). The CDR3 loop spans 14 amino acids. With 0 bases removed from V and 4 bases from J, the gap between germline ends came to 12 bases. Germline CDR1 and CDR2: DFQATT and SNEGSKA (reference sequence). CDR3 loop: CSARDGQGGETQYF. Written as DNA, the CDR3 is TGCAGTGCTAGAGATGGGCAGGGCGGAGAGACCCAGTACTTC.

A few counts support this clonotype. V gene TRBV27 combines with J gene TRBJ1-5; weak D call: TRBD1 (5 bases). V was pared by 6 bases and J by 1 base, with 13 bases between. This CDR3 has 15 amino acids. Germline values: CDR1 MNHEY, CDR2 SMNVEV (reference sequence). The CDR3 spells CASRPQGGSNQPQHF. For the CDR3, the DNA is TGTGCCAGCAGGCCGCAGGGTGGAAGCAATCAGCCCCAGCATTTT.

CDR3 bases: TGCGCCAGCAGCGACAGGGGGGCGAACACTGAAGCTTTCTTT. Translation gives CASSDRGANTEAFF. This rearrangement joins TRBV5-1 to TRBJ1-1; 9 nucleotides agree with TRBD1. The CDR3 extends over 14 amino acids. CDR1 is SGHRS and CDR2 is YFSETQ in the germline V gene. Unmatched junction bases numbered 2, after V lost 4 bases and J lost 1 base.